The 28 T cell receptor beta chains below were found in one sample sequenced in a study of T cells in Graves' hyperthyroidism and ophthalmopathy. Authors of the study amplified TCR beta CDR3 regions from RNA transcripts. Initially, a first-round RT-PCR of the TCR CDR3 employed the HTBI primer set. TCRdb processed the multiplex PCR reads anew with MiXCR; each CDR3 protein has one entry. This table holds some 740,000 distinct CDR3 sequences, roughly 15% found once. Input material: blood. The receptor set was obtained from a woman aged 18-30 years with Graves' hyperthyroidism.

This chain uses TRBV5-1 with TRBJ1-5; D perhaps matches TRBD1 (5 bases). Germline loops: CDR1 SGHRS, CDR2 YFSETQ. The CDR3 consists of 14 residues. The V gene lost 3 bases and the J gene lost 3 bases, with 10 bases spanning the gap. The DNA of the CDR3 is TGCGCCAGCAGCTACGACAGTCACAATCAGCCCCAGCATTTT. Protein: CASSYDSHNQPQHF.

This chain links TRBV2 with TRBJ2-7; 8 positions agree with TRBD1. V gave up 8 bases and J gave up 4 bases; unmatched junction bases: 10. The CDR3 has 14 amino acids. Germline V gives CDR1 SNHLY, CDR2 FYNNEI. CDR3 nucleotide sequence: TGTGCCAGCCGTACCGGGACAGGAAGATACGAGCAGTACTTC. This sequence encodes CASRTGTGRYEQYF.

This clonotype was detected only a few times. CDR3 amino acids: CASTFRVGYEQYF. The CDR3 DNA reads TGTGCCAGCACCTTCAGGGTGGGCTACGAGCAGTACTTC. The chain is built from TRBV11-2 and TRBJ2-7, with a possible D match to TRBD1 (5 bases). CDR1 and CDR2 from the germline V gene are SGHAT and FQNNGV. V gave up 7 bases and J gave up 3 bases, with 13 bases separating them. This CDR3 has 13 amino acids.

This clonotype occurred many times. The V call is TRBV7-9, the J call TRBJ2-7; either TRBD1 or TRBD2 may supply D (6 bases each). Trimming took off 2 bases at V and 3 bases at J, with 17 bases between the two ends. The CDR3 extends over 16 amino acids. Germline CDR1 is SEHNR and CDR2 is FQNEAQ (reference sequence). The CDR3 region has the DNA TGTGCCAGCAGCTTATATGGCGGGACACCTAACTACGAGCAGTACTTC. Protein product: CASSLYGGTPNYEQYF. The full variable domain, its missing parts supplied by reference TRBV7-9 and TRBJ2-7, is DTGVSQNPRHKITKRGQNVTFRCDPISEHNRLYWYRQTLGQGPEFLTYFQNEAQLEKSRLLSDRFSAERPKGSFSTLEIQRTEQGDSAMYLCASSLYGGTPNYEQYFGPGTRLTVT.

The CDR3 is CASSRGIEKLFF. CDR3 coding DNA: TGTGCCAGTAGTCGGGGGATTGAAAAACTGTTTTTT. The rearrangement uses TRBV19 and TRBJ1-4, with D perhaps TRBD1 (5 bases). The germline gives CDR1 LNHDA, CDR2 SQIVND (reference sequence). There are 12 residues in the CDR3. V was cut by 5 bases and J by 7 bases, with 8 bases left in between.

The chain couples TRBV28 to TRBJ2-1, with 12 bases fitting TRBD1. V dropped 6 bases and J dropped 4; count of bases not matched to a gene: 25. CDR1 and CDR2 from the germline V gene are MDHEN and SYDVKM. The CDR3 spans 22 residues. The CDR3 loop is CASSVGTPGQGASSLAYNEQFF. The DNA of the CDR3 is TGTGCCAGCAGCGTAGGGACTCCGGGACAGGGGGCGAGTTCCTTAGCTTACAATGAGCAGTTCTTC.

This clonotype has a handful of counts. This sequence joins TRBV7-3 and TRBJ2-1; unclear D gene. The CDR3 is 13 residues long. The ends were cut back, 2 bases at V and 9 bases at J, with 11 bases in the middle. Germline V gene lookup returns CDR1 SGHTA and CDR2 FQGTGA. The CDR3 sequence is CASSLFTHGEQFF. CDR3 in DNA: TGTGCCAGCAGCTTATTTACACACGGTGAGCAGTTCTTC.

This clonotype was counted between two and nine times. The J gene is TRBJ2-4, the V gene TRBV6-1; 14 bases line up with TRBD2. With V trimmed by 5 bases and J by 6 bases, 9 bases remained unmatched. The CDR3 loop spans 17 amino acids. The V gene's germline CDR1 is MNHNS and CDR2 SASEGT. CDR3: CASSPPGLAGVGNIQYF. CDR3 DNA sequence: TGTGCCAGCAGTCCACCGGGACTAGCGGGAGTAGGAAACATTCAGTACTTC.

This clonotype was picked up many times. The CDR3 protein is CASSFGLAGGADTQYF. In DNA, the CDR3 is TGTGCCAGCAGCTTTGGACTAGCGGGAGGGGCAGATACGCAGTATTTT. The chain couples TRBV7-9 to TRBJ2-3; 15 nucleotides agree with TRBD2. This CDR3 contains 16 residues. J was trimmed by 4 bases and V by 3 bases; bases with no gene match: 2. Germline assignment: CDR1 SEHNR and CDR2 FQNEAQ (reference sequence).

Ten or more counts support this clonotype. The rearrangement links TRBV11-3 to TRBJ2-2; the match to TRBD1 covers 8 bases. Germline lookup yields CDR1 SGHNT and CDR2 YENEEA. CDR3 size: 15 residues. J was trimmed by 2 bases and V by 5 bases; bases with no gene match: 4. The CDR3 region is CASSPGGGNTGELFF. The CDR3 bases are TGTGCCAGCAGCCCAGGGGGCGGAAACACCGGGGAGCTGTTTTTT. Full variable domain (outside the CDR3, taken from reference TRBV11-3 and TRBJ2-2): EAGVVQSPRYKIIEKKQPVAFWCNPISGHNTLYWYLQNLGQGPELLIRYENEEAVDDSQLPKDRFSAERLKGVDSTLKIQPAELGDSAVYLCASSPGGGNTGELFFGEGSRLTVL.

On this clonotype: A much larger clone differs from this one at a single base, so this may be a read error. The J gene is TRBJ2-7, the V gene TRBV27; TRBD2 matches 9 bases. J lost 6 bases, V lost 3 bases, and 6 bases had no gene match. Germline V CDR1 and CDR2: MNHEY, SMNVEV (reference sequence). This CDR3 spans 14 amino acids. CDR3 nucleotides: TGTGCCAGCAGTTTTGGCGGGAGGGCCGGCGAGCAGTACTTC. This codes for CASSFGGRAGEQYF.

Many counts were recorded for this clonotype. The V call is TRBV12-5, the J call TRBJ1-1, with TRBD1 as a possible D gene (6 bases). Germline lookup yields CDR1 LGHNT and CDR2 FRNRAP. The CDR3 is 14 residues long. V was pared by 5 bases and J by 6 bases, with 16 bases between. CDR3 region: CASGHGPGDAEAFF. CDR3 in DNA: TGTGCTAGTGGTCACGGCCCAGGGGACGCTGAAGCTTTCTTT.

V gene TRBV7-9 combines with J gene TRBJ2-5, with 9 bases identical to TRBD2. V dropped 8 bases and J dropped 5; count of bases not matched to a gene: 0. CDR3 length equals 11 residues. Germline CDR1 SEHNR, CDR2 FQNEAQ (reference sequence). In DNA, the CDR3 is TGTGCCAGCGCGGGGGGGGAGACCCAGTACTTC. Translating gives CASAGGETQYF.

The table lists this clonotype with many counts. The V gene is TRBV6-2 or TRBV6-3, the J gene TRBJ2-1; possible D gene TRBD1, 6 bases. CDR1 and CDR2 from the germline V gene are MNHEY and SVGEGT. CDR3 length: 13 amino acids. V was pared by 8 bases and J by 4 bases, with 12 bases between. The CDR3, as DNA: TGTGCCAGCCAGCGGACAGCTTACAATGAGCAGTTCTTC. This translates into CASQRTAYNEQFF.

Ten or more counts support this clonotype. The J gene is TRBJ2-1, the V gene TRBV7-2; 9 positions agree with TRBD2. The CDR3 runs 14 residues. The J segment lost 6 bases and the V segment lost 3 bases, leaving 3 bases of the junction unmatched. CDR1 and CDR2 (germline): SGHTA, FQGNSA. CDR3 sequence: CASSFLAGINEQFF. The CDR3 nucleotides read TGTGCCAGCAGCTTTCTAGCGGGAATCAATGAGCAGTTCTTC.

This clonotype was recorded many times. The gene calls are TRBV5-1 and TRBJ1-2, with TRBD1 identical over 7 bases. Trimming removed 0 bases from V and 0 bases from J; junction bases left unmatched: 14. Germline V CDR1 and CDR2: SGHRS, YFSETQ. This CDR3 comprises 19 residues. CDR3 sequence (DNA): TGCGCCAGCAGCTTGGCGGGACAGTCGGAGTGGGCAGCTAACTATGGCTACACCTTC. This encodes CASSLAGQSEWAANYGYTF.

The chain couples TRBV5-1 to TRBJ1-2, with a possible D match to TRBD1 (5 bases). Trimming pared 2 bases from V and 7 bases from J, leaving 15 bases between. The CDR3 is 14 amino acids. Per the germline V gene, CDR1 is SGHRS and CDR2 is YFSETQ. The CDR3 DNA reads TGCGCCAGCAGCTTTGGACAACCCAATACTGGCTACACCTTC. Encoded protein: CASSFGQPNTGYTF.

The chain uses TRBV2 and TRBJ2-3; D possibly uses TRBD1 or TRBD2 (5 bases each). Trimming shortened V by 5 bases and J by 2 bases, and 14 bases separated the two germline ends. This CDR3 spans 15 amino acids. CDR1 and CDR2 (germline): SNHLY, FYNNEI. CDR3 in amino acids: CASSLGTGFTDTQYF. The CDR3, as DNA: TGTGCCAGCAGTCTAGGGACCGGATTCACAGATACGCAGTATTTT.

This clonotype occurred many times. J is TRBJ1-4 and V is TRBV28, with D possibly being TRBD1 (6 bases). V gave up 5 bases and J gave up 7 bases, with 14 bases separating them. Looked up from germline, CDR1 is MDHEN and CDR2 is SYDVKM. CDR3 length equals 14 residues. The CDR3 here is CASSIGGSGEKLFF. The CDR3 region has the DNA TGTGCCAGCAGTATAGGGGGATCTGGTGAAAAACTGTTTTTT.

CDR3 nucleotide sequence: TGTGCCAGCAAAGAGACAGGGAATTCGAAAGATCAGCCCCAGCATTTT. Encoded protein: CASKETGNSKDQPQHF. This sequence joins TRBV2 and TRBJ1-5, with TRBD1 matching 7 bases. V gave up 7 bases and J gave up 5 bases; unmatched junction bases: 14. The CDR3 spans 16 residues. In germline, CDR1 is SNHLY, CDR2 FYNNEI.

This clonotype was seen many times. The chain carries TRBV7-8 and TRBJ2-5, with TRBD2 matching over 12 bases. Per the germline V gene, CDR1 is SGHVS and CDR2 is FQNEAQ. The CDR3 spans 14 residues. Trimming cost V 6 bases and J 4 bases; bases outside gene matches: 3. CDR3 sequence reads: CASRKTSGRETQYF. The CDR3 DNA follows: TGTGCCAGCAGGAAGACTAGCGGGAGAGAGACCCAGTACTTC.

The V call is TRBV6-5, the J call TRBJ2-7, with TRBD2 identical over 8 bases. Germline lookup yields CDR1 MNHEY and CDR2 SVGAGI. With 4 bases clipped from V and 2 bases from J, the junction kept 7 bases outside the gene matches. The CDR3 spans 15 residues. The DNA for the CDR3 is TGTGCCAGCAGTTCCCCCGGGGGGGTCACCTACGAGCAGTACTTC. It encodes CASSSPGGVTYEQYF.

The genes are TRBV28 and TRBJ2-5; 12 nucleotides match TRBD1. The V and J ends lost 8 bases and 4 bases, in that order; junction bases with no gene match: 8. Germline V lookup: CDR1 MDHEN, CDR2 SYDVKM. CDR3 length: 15 residues. The CDR3 sequence is CASYGTGGAGETQYF. For the CDR3, the DNA is TGTGCCAGCTATGGGACAGGGGGCGCAGGAGAGACCCAGTACTTC.

For this clonotype: A much larger clonotype is one base distant, so this may be a read error. This rearrangement joins TRBV30 to TRBJ2-7; TRBD2 agrees at 7 bases. V was clipped by 8 bases and J by 3 bases; unmatched bases: 10. Germline CDR1 GTSNPN, CDR2 SVGIG (reference sequence). The CDR3 length is 13 residues. CDR3 in amino acids: CAGGVGTHYEQYF. CDR3 nucleotides: TGTGCCGGGGGGGTAGGGACGCACTACGAGCAGTACTTC.

This clonotype was seen ten or more times. The chain is built from TRBV30 and TRBJ1-4; the D is unclear. Trimming cost V 0 bases and J 7 bases, with 6 bases left between them. CDR3 size: 12 residues. CDR1 and CDR2 (germline): GTSNPN, SVGIG (reference sequence). The DNA of the CDR3 is TGTGCCTGGAGTGTCCGAGGTGAAAAACTGTTTTTT. Translation: CAWSVRGEKLFF. The variable domain in full, completed from reference TRBV30 and TRBJ1-4, reads SQTIHQWPATLVQPVGSPLSLECTVEGTSNPNLYWYRQAAGRGLQLLFYSVGIGQISSEVPQNLSASRPQDRQFILSSKKLLLSDSGFYLCAWSVRGEKLFFGSGTQLSVL.

This chain joins TRBV6-2 or TRBV6-3 and TRBJ1-5; D is ambiguous. Germline V gene sequence: CDR1 MNHEY, CDR2 SVGEGT. The CDR3 consists of 14 residues. Trimming stripped 2 bases from V and 4 bases from J, with 9 bases between. The CDR3 is CASSYVNPNQPQHF. The CDR3 coding sequence is TGTGCCAGCAGTTACGTTAACCCTAATCAGCCCCAGCATTTT.

This clonotype was detected ten times or more. V and J are TRBV11-2 and TRBJ2-1, with TRBD2 identical over 9 bases. The germline V gene has CDR1 SGHAT and CDR2 FQNNGV. The V gene end was trimmed by 2 bases and the J gene end by 8 bases; junction bases not matched to a gene: 7. CDR3 length: 15 amino acids. Here the CDR3 reads CASSLLAGSSYEQFF. The CDR3 nucleotides are TGTGCCAGCAGCTTACTAGCGGGATCTAGCTATGAGCAGTTCTTC.

This clonotype was counted only a few times. The V call is TRBV25-1, the J call TRBJ2-7, with D perhaps TRBD1 (5 bases). The germline V and J ends were trimmed by 3 bases and 4 bases, with 10 bases remaining between them. This CDR3 region has 13 residues. CDR1 and CDR2 (germline): MGHDK, SYGVNS. The CDR3 nucleotides are TGTGCCAGCAGTGACCCAGGGATGTACGAGCAGTACTTC. Encoded protein: CASSDPGMYEQYF.